These T cell receptor beta chains were read from a single sample in a study of vaccination and CD4 T cells after COVID-19. From the PCR reads, TCRdb called clonotypes with MiXCR, one entry per CDR3 protein. The data hold 10,000 or so distinct CDR3 sequences, with about half observed a single time. The antigens for these receptors are not known. Input material: CD4+ T cells from blood, cultured in vitro. These receptors originate from a human donor who had recovered from COVID-19. Both conserved end residues are part of each CDR3. The order of the fields is clone size, D gene, V gene, CDR3 protein. The D gene is left open where the match is weak. Not every row has a clone size; where given, it reads once, few, many or a size class.

>NA|NA|TRBV6-1
CASSMGANQPQHF
>NA|NA|TRBV7-8
CASSLEQGNEKLFF
>NA|NA|TRBV28
CASASGPVYEQYF
>NA|TRBD2|TRBV20-1
CSVLAGGSYEQYF
>few|TRBD2|TRBV28
CASRSGGTSGRPYF
>NA|NA|TRBV7-2
CASSLRAGGQETQYF
>few|NA|TRBV24-1
CATSDPGDNEQFF
>few|TRBD1|TRBV27
CASRWTGANTGELFF
>NA|TRBD1|TRBV7-9
CASSTADRVIGETQYF
>NA|TRBD1|TRBV28
CASRPATGRNTEAFF
>NA|TRBD2|TRBV7-2
CASSLGSSGGYLFF
>NA|TRBD1|TRBV6-2/TRBV6-3
CASRRDRANTEAFF
>NA|TRBD1|TRBV27
CASSPRTGVEKLFF
>NA|TRBD2|TRBV6-2/TRBV6-3
CASKIAGRLGTGELFF
>few|NA|TRBV27
CASSFSKLSTEAFF
>NA|TRBD1|TRBV5-1
CASSLGGQNYGYTF
>few|NA|TRBV6-4
CASSANRDGEAFF
>NA|NA|TRBV4-2
CASSQWWGSQETQYF
>NA|TRBD1|TRBV2
CASSRRGLGANVLTF
>NA|TRBD2|TRBV20-1
CSARTSGNLYNEQFF
>NA|NA|TRBV9
CASSVAEAGELFF
>NA|TRBD1|TRBV4-3
CASSEKTGTVYGYTF
>few|NA|TRBV20-1
CSARDRRDINYGYTF
>NA|TRBD1|TRBV25-1
CASTGQAPRQYF
>NA|TRBD1|TRBV6-5
CASSYPTGVEETQYF
>once|NA|TRBV20-1
CSAQVLRSYNEQFF
>NA|NA|TRBV7-2
CASSVQGPGTDTQYF
>medium-sized|NA|TRBV27
CASTQQGTDTQYF
>NA|NA|TRBV19
CASTPGPLGQNYGYTF
>NA|NA|TRBV6-1
CASSEAGGGVNQPQHF
>NA|NA|TRBV29-1
CSVGGSRSYEQYF
>NA|NA|TRBV7-9
CASSPGTSRASDYGYTF
>few|NA|TRBV28
CASSLGGNPHQPQHF
>NA|NA|TRBV20-1
CSAREARNTIYF
>few|NA|TRBV20-1
CSAAATGPNYGYTF
>NA|NA|TRBV7-2
CASSPDSLNNEQFF
>NA|TRBD1|TRBV2
CASSSDRTDTQYF
>NA|TRBD2|TRBV12-5
CASGLVLAGGETQYF
>NA|TRBD1|TRBV11-3
CASSLAGGGRAFF
>NA|NA|TRBV5-1
CASSWGDPPEAFF
>NA|NA|TRBV7-2
CASSLDRRPMKLGGYTF
>NA|TRBD1|TRBV6-2/TRBV6-3
CASSYWQGAVMQYF
>few|TRBD1|TRBV28
CASSSPGTGTNQPQHF